What follows are 10 T cell receptor beta chains derived from one specimen sequenced in a study of blood T cells in healthy people across ages. The second PCR ran roughly 6 to 11 cycles with a sample-barcoded 5' primer and J-beta primers. TCRdb reprocessed the 5' RACE reads via MiXCR and lists one record per CDR3 protein. The table has 790,000 or so distinct CDR3 sequences, more than 50% seen once. The sample taken for sequencing was blood. Receptors were obtained from a man aged 40-49 years in good health.

In this sample, this clonotype turned up a few times. V and J are TRBV12-3 or TRBV12-4 and TRBJ1-2; D unclear. V lost 5 bases to trimming and J lost 8 bases, with 15 bases between them. The length of the CDR3 is 13 residues. In nucleotides, the CDR3 is TGTGCCAGCAGTGCGAATGCAGTTCTCGGCTACACCTTC. Residues: CASSANAVLGYTF.

The chain joins TRBV27 to TRBJ1-5; 8 nucleotides align to TRBD1. CDR3 size: 15 residues. CDR1 and CDR2 (germline): MNHEY, SMNVEV (reference sequence). The trim removed 3 bases at V and 3 bases at J, leaving 4 bases unmatched. In DNA form, the CDR3 reads TGTGCCAGCAGTTTCGCAGGGGGCATCAATCAGCCCCAGCATTTT. It specifies CASSFAGGINQPQHF.

The chain uses TRBV24-1 and TRBJ2-3; no definite D call. Germline V gene lookup returns CDR1 KGHDR and CDR2 SFDVKD. This CDR3 is built from 16 residues. Trimming removed 3 bases at V and 0 bases at J, with 12 bases between. The CDR3 loop is CATSDISASSTDTQYF. The CDR3 DNA reads TGTGCCACCAGTGATATATCCGCGTCTAGCACAGATACGCAGTATTTT.

The rearrangement joins TRBV28 to TRBJ2-3; 9 bases agree with TRBD1. This CDR3 comprises 16 residues. The J segment lost 2 bases and the V segment lost 6 bases, leaving 9 bases of the junction unmatched. Looked up from germline, CDR1 is MDHEN and CDR2 is SYDVKM. The chain's CDR3 is CASSAAGQGNTDTQYF. The DNA for the CDR3 is TGTGCCAGCAGCGCTGCGGGACAGGGAAACACAGATACGCAGTATTTT.

The DNA of the CDR3 is TGTGCCAGCAGCTTGGCAGGGGGCACTTCCCCTAGAGATACGCAGTATTTT. This codes for CASSLAGGTSPRDTQYF. J is TRBJ2-3 and V is TRBV5-5; the match to TRBD1 covers 8 bases. Germline V gene lookup returns CDR1 SGHKS and CDR2 YYEKEE (reference sequence). The CDR3 extends over 17 amino acids. The J segment lost 5 bases and the V segment lost 0 bases, leaving 11 bases of the junction unmatched.

In this sample, this clonotype turned up a few times. This chain links TRBV9 with TRBJ1-6, with D unresolved. Germline values: CDR1 SGDLS, CDR2 YYNGEE. The CDR3 is 15 residues long. The V and J ends lost 2 bases and 7 bases respectively, with 13 bases between them. The CDR3 DNA sequence: TGTGCCAGCAGCGTTTTCGCTTACGGAAATTCACCCCTCCACTTT. Encoded protein: CASSVFAYGNSPLHF.

V usage is TRBV10-3 and J usage is TRBJ2-7; D uncertain. The germline V gene encodes CDR1 ENHRY and CDR2 SYGVKD. The CDR3 is made up of 12 amino acids. V lost 10 bases to trimming and J lost 4 bases, with 14 bases between them. The CDR3 DNA follows: TGTGCCACCGGATCCCCGGAATACGAGCAGTACTTC. This codes for CATGSPEYEQYF.

This rearrangement joins TRBV20-1 to TRBJ2-5; D is unresolved. Germline CDR1 is DFQATT and CDR2 is SNEGSKA (reference sequence). Trimming pared 0 bases from V and 2 bases from J, leaving 16 bases between. The CDR3 has 16 amino acids. The CDR3 DNA sequence: TGCAGTGCTAGAGATGGTCGGACGGCAGCTCAAGAGACCCAGTACTTC. It encodes CSARDGRTAAQETQYF.

This clonotype was counted a few times. The chain has TRBV12-3 or TRBV12-4 and TRBJ2-3; D ambiguous. The ends were cut back, 8 bases at V and 2 bases at J, with 11 bases in the middle. The CDR3 length is 13 residues. In nucleotides, the CDR3 is TGTGCCAGCGGCTCCTCCAACACAGATACGCAGTATTTT. Translated: CASGSSNTDTQYF.

CDR3 region: CASSVLAGQSRLEQYF. CDR3 DNA: TGTGCCAGCAGTGTCCTAGCGGGACAATCCCGTCTCGAGCAGTACTTC. The chain joins TRBV25-1 to TRBJ2-4, with 9 bases that match TRBD2. The J call is uncertain, as TRBJ2-7 better fits the DNA end. The CDR3 consists of 16 residues. Per germline, CDR1 MGHDK and CDR2 SYGVNS.